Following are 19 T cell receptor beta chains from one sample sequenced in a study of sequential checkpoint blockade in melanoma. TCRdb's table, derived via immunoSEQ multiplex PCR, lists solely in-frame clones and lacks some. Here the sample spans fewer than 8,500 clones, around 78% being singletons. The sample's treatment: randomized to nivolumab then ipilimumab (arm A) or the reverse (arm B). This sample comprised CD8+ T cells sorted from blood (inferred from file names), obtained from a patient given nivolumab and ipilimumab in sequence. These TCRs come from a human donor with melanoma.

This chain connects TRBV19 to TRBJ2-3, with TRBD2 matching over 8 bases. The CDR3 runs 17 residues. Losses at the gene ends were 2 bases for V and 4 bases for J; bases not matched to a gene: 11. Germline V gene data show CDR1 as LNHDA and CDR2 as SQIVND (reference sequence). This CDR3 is CASSIKGQRELSDTQYF. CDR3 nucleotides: TGTGCCAGTAGTATAAAGGGCCAGCGGGAGCTCTCAGATACGCAGTATTTT. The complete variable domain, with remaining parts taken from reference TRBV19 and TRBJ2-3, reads DGGITQSPKYLFRKEGQNVTLSCEQNLNHDAMYWYRQDPGQGLRLIYYSQIVNDFQKGDIAEGYSVSREKKESFPLTVTSAQKNPTAFYLCASSIKGQRELSDTQYFGPGTRLTVL.

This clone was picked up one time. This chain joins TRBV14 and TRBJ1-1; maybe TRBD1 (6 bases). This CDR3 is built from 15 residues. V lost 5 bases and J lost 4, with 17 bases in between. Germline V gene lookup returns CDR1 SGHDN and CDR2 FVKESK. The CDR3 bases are TGTGCCAGCAGCTCACCAGGGGCGTTGGGCACTGAAGCTTTCTTT. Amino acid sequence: CASSSPGALGTEAFF. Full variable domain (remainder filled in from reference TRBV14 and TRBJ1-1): EAGVTQFPSHSVIEKGQTVTLRCDPISGHDNLYWYRRVMGKEIKFLLHFVKESKQDESGMPNNRFLAERTGGTYSTLKVQPAELEDSGVYFCASSSPGALGTEAFFGQGTRLTVV.

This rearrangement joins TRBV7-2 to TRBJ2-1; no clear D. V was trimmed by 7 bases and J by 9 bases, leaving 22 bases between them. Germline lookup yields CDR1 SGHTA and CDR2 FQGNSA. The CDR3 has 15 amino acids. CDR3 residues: CASNPNFRGLGEQFF. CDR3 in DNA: TGTGCCAGCAACCCTAATTTTAGAGGCCTGGGTGAGCAGTTCTTC. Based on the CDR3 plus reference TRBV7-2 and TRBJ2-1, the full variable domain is GAGVSQSPSNKVTEKGKDVELRCDPISGHTALYWYRQSLGQGLEFLIYFQGNSAPDKSGLPSDRFSAERTGGSVSTLTIQRTQQEDSAVYLCASNPNFRGLGEQFFGPGTRLTVL.

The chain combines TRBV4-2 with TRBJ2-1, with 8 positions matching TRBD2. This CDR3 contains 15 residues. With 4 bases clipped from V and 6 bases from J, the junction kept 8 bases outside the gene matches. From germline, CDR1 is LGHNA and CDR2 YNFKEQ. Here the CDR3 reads CASSRALAGGNEQFF. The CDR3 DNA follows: TGTGCCAGCAGCCGAGCCCTAGCGGGCGGCAATGAGCAGTTCTTC.

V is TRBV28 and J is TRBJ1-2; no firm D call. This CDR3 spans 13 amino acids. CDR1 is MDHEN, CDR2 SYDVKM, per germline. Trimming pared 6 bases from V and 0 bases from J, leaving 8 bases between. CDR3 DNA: TGTGCCAGCAGCCTTAGCCCTAACTATGGCTACACCTTC. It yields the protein CASSLSPNYGYTF.

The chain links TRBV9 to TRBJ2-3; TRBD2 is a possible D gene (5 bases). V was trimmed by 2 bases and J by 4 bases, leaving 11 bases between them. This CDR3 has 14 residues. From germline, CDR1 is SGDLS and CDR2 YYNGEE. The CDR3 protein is CASSVSGTADTQYF. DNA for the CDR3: TGTGCCAGCAGCGTCAGCGGCACAGCAGATACGCAGTATTTT.

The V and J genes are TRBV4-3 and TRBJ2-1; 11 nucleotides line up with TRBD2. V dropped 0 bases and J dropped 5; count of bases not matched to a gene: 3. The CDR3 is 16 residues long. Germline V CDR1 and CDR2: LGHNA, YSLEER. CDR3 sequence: CASSQELAGGNNEQFF. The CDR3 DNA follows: TGCGCCAGCAGCCAAGAGTTAGCGGGAGGGAACAATGAGCAGTTCTTC.

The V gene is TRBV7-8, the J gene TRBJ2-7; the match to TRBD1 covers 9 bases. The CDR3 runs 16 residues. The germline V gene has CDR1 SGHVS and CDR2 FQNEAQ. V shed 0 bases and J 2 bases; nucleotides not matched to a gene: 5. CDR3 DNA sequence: TGTGCCAGCAGCTTAGCGTCCGGGACAGGGACCTACGAGCAGTACTTC. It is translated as CASSLASGTGTYEQYF. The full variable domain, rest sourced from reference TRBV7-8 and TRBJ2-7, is GAGVSQSPRYKVAKRGQDVALRCDPISGHVSLFWYQQALGQGPEFLTYFQNEAQLDKSGLPSDRFFAERPEGSVSTLKIQRTQQEDSAVYLCASSLASGTGTYEQYFGPGTRLTVT.

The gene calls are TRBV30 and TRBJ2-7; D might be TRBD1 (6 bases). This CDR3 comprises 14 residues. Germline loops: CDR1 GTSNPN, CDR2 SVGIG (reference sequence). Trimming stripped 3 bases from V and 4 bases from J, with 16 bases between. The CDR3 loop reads CAWSGSGTKYEQYF. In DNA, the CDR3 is TGTGCCTGGAGCGGCTCCGGGACAAAATACGAGCAGTACTTC.

CDR3 coding DNA: TGTGCCAGCAGTGCCCGGGGTAGCTCCTACAATGAGCAGTTCTTC. This gives the protein CASSARGSSYNEQFF. The gene calls are TRBV6-1 and TRBJ2-1; TRBD2 might be the D (5 bases). The CDR3 length is 15 residues. Deletions cut 4 bases from V and 0 bases from J, with 10 bases between. Germline V gene data show CDR1 as MNHNS and CDR2 as SASEGT.

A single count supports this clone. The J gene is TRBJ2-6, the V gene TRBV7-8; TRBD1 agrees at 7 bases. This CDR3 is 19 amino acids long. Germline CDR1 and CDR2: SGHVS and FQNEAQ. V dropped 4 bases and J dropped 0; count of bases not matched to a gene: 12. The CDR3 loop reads CASSSAMDRPYSGANVLTF. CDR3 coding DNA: TGTGCCAGCAGCTCCGCAATGGACAGGCCTTACTCTGGGGCCAACGTCCTGACTTTC.

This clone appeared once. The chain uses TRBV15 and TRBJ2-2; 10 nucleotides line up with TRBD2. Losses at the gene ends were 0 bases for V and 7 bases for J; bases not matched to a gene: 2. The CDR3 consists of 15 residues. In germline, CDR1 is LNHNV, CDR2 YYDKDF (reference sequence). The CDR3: CATSREAGGVGELFF. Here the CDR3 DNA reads TGTGCCACCAGCAGAGAAGCGGGAGGGGTCGGGGAGCTGTTTTTT.

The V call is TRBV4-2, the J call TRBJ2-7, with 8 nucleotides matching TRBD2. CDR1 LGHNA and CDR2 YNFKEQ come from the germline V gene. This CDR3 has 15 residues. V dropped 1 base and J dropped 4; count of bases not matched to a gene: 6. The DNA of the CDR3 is TGTGCCAGCAGCCAAGGGGCTAGCGGGTTTTACGAGCAGTACTTC. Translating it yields CASSQGASGFYEQYF.

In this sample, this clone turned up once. The CDR3 here is CASSLGRTEAFF. The CDR3 coding sequence is TGTGCCAGCAGCTTAGGTCGGACAGAAGCTTTCTTT. V gene TRBV7-9 combines with J gene TRBJ1-1, with a possible D match to TRBD1 (5 bases). From germline, CDR1 is SEHNR and CDR2 FQNEAQ (reference sequence). V lost 1 base, J lost 8 bases, and 8 bases lay in between. The CDR3 has 12 residues.

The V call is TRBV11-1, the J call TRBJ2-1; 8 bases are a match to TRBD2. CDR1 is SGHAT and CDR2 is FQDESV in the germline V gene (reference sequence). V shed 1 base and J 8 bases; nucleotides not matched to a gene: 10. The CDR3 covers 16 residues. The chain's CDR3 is CASSLEAGLAGHEQFF. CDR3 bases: TGTGCCAGCAGCTTAGAGGCTGGGCTAGCGGGCCATGAGCAGTTCTTC.

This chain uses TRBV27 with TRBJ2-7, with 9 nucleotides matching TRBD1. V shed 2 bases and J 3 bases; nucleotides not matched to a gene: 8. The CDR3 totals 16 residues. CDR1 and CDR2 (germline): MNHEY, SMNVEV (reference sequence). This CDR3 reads CASSLLGTGSNYEQYF. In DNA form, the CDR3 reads TGTGCCAGCAGTTTACTTGGGACAGGGTCGAACTACGAGCAGTACTTC.

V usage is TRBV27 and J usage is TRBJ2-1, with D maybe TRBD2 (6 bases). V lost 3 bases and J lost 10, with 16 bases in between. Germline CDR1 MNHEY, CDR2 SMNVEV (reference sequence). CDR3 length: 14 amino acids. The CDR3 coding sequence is TGTGCCAGCAGTTTCTATGGGACCGCGGGGGAGCAGTTCTTC. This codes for CASSFYGTAGEQFF.

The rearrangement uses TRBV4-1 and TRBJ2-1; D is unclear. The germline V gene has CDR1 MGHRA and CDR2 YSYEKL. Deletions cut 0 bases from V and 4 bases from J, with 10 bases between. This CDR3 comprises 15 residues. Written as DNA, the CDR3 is TGCGCCAGCAGCCAAGATTTCTCCGGGTACAATGAGCAGTTCTTC. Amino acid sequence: CASSQDFSGYNEQFF.

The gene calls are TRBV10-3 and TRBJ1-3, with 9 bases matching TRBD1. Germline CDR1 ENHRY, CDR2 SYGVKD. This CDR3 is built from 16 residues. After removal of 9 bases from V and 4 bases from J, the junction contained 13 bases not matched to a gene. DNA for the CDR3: TGTGCCATAACCCCGGGACAGGGCCCGGGGGGAAACACCATATATTTT. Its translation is CAITPGQGPGGNTIYF.